Below are 8 T cell receptor beta chains sequenced from a single sample in a study of somatic mutations in cytotoxic T cells in rheumatoid arthritis. Clones were sequenced by immunoSEQ multiplex PCR, and TCRdb holds only the in-frame ones, with some missing. Of approximately 15,000 clones detected, 60% to 80% appear once; the ten largest clones hold 15% to 20%. Sequenced input: CD8+ T cells sorted from blood. Receptors were obtained from an adult with rheumatoid arthritis.

The chain carries TRBV19 and TRBJ1-5; D may be TRBD1 (6 bases). CDR3 size: 16 residues. The germline V gene has CDR1 LNHDA and CDR2 SQIVND (reference sequence). V was pared by 3 bases and J by 2 bases, with 14 bases between. The CDR3 loop reads CASSMDSAGGNQPQHF. The CDR3 DNA sequence: TGTGCCAGTAGTATGGACAGTGCGGGAGGCAATCAGCCCCAGCATTTT.

J is TRBJ2-5 and V is TRBV5-6, with D perhaps TRBD1 (5 bases). The germline V gene has CDR1 SGHDT and CDR2 YYEEEE. The CDR3 totals 14 residues. Trimming left V 4 bases short and J 3 bases short, with 13 bases between. CDR3 nucleotide sequence: TGTGCCAGCAGCCTACTGGCAGGGAAAGAGACCCAGTACTTC. This encodes CASSLLAGKETQYF.

This chain uses TRBV5-6 with TRBJ1-1; unclear D gene. From germline, CDR1 is SGHDT and CDR2 YYEEEE. CDR3 length: 12 amino acids. The germline V and J ends were trimmed by 2 bases and 1 base, with 3 bases remaining between them. The CDR3 region has the DNA TGTGCCAGCAGCTTTGGGAACACTGAAGCTTTCTTT. Protein sequence: CASSFGNTEAFF.

This sequence joins TRBV5-6 and TRBJ1-6, with D possibly TRBD1 on 6 matching bases. Trimming removed 4 bases at V and 1 base at J, with 18 bases between. CDR1 SGHDT and CDR2 YYEEEE come from the germline V gene. The CDR3 spans 18 residues. The CDR3 sequence is CASSRLGFRGSYNSPLHF. The CDR3 DNA is TGTGCCAGCAGCCGTTTGGGCTTCAGGGGTTCCTATAATTCACCCCTCCACTTT.

The chain has TRBV5-1 and TRBJ2-3; possible D gene TRBD2, 5 bases. The CDR3 is 13 amino acids. Germline V gives CDR1 SGHRS, CDR2 YFSETQ. V was shortened by 7 bases and J by 1 base, with 10 bases between the two germline ends. CDR3 nucleotides: TGCGCCAGCCTAGAGGGCGGCACAGATACGCAGTATTTT. This sequence encodes CASLEGGTDTQYF.

The J gene is TRBJ1-6, the V gene TRBV6-5; 8 positions match TRBD1. CDR1 is MNHEY, CDR2 SVGAGI, per germline. Trimming at V came to 7 bases and at J to 8 bases, leaving 10 bases not matched to a gene. CDR3 length: 15 amino acids. CDR3 DNA: TGTGCCAGCAACTCGATCGGGACAGGTTATTCACCCCTCCACTTT. It encodes CASNSIGTGYSPLHF.

V and J are TRBV2 and TRBJ1-1; D might be TRBD1 (5 bases). There are 11 residues in the CDR3. In germline, CDR1 is SNHLY, CDR2 FYNNEI. Trimming took 8 bases from V and 6 from J, leaving 10 bases between them. CDR3 in amino acids: CASGGWAEAFF. The DNA for the CDR3 is TGTGCCAGCGGGGGGTGGGCTGAAGCTTTCTTT.

The chain is built from TRBV9 and TRBJ2-5, with D maybe TRBD2 (5 bases). Germline CDR1 reads SGDLS; CDR2 reads YYNGEE. V was cut by 4 bases and J by 4 bases, with 17 bases left in between. The CDR3 has 15 amino acids. The CDR3 sequence: CASSPGGRTGETQYF. The DNA of the CDR3 is TGTGCCAGCAGCCCCGGAGGTCGGACGGGAGAGACCCAGTACTTC.